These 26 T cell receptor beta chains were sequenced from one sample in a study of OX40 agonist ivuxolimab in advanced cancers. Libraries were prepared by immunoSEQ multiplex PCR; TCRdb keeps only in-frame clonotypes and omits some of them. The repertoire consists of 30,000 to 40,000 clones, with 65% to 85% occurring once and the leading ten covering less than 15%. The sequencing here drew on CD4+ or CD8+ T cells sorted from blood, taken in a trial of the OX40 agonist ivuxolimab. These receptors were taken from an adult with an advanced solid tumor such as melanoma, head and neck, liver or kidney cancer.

CDR3 sequence reads: CASSQDSRRSEAFF. Written as DNA, the CDR3 is TGTGCCAGCAGCCAAGACAGCCGTCGATCTGAAGCTTTCTTT. The chain joins TRBV4-2 to TRBJ1-1; no reliable D call. This CDR3 is built from 14 residues. Germline V gene data show CDR1 as LGHNA and CDR2 as YNFKEQ. V gave up 0 bases and J gave up 6 bases, with 11 bases separating them.

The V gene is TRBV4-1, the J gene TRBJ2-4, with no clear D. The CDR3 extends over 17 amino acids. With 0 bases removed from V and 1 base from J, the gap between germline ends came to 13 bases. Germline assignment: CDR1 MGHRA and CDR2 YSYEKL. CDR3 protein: CASSQERGRTAKNIQYF. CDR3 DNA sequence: TGCGCCAGCAGCCAAGAAAGAGGCAGGACCGCCAAAAACATTCAGTACTTC.

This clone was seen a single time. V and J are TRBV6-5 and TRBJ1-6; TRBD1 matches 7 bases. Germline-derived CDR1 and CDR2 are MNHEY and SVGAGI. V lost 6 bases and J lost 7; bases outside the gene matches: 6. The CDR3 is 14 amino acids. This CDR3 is CASRRTGDNSPLHF. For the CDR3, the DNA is TGTGCCAGCAGGAGAACAGGGGACAATTCACCCCTCCACTTT.

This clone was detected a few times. CDR3 loop: CASRPTGHNSPLHF. The CDR3 DNA follows: TGTGCCAGCAGGCCGACAGGGCATAATTCACCCCTCCACTTT. The chain has TRBV7-9 and TRBJ1-6; TRBD1 aligns across 7 bases. This CDR3 has 14 amino acids. The J segment lost 5 bases and the V segment lost 6 bases, leaving 4 bases of the junction unmatched. The germline gives CDR1 SEHNR, CDR2 FQNEAQ (reference sequence).

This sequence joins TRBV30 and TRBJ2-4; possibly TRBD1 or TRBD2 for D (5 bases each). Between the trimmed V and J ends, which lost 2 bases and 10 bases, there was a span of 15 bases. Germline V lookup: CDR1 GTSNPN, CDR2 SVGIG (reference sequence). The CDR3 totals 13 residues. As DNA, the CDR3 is TGTGCCTGGAGTCCGGGGCGCCTGGGGATTCAGTACTTC. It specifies CAWSPGRLGIQYF.

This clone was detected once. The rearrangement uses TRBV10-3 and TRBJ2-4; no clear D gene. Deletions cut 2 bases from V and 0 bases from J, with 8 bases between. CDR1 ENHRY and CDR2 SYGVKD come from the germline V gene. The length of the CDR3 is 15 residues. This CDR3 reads CAISELLGAKNIQYF. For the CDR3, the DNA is TGTGCCATCAGTGAGCTGTTGGGAGCCAAAAACATTCAGTACTTC.

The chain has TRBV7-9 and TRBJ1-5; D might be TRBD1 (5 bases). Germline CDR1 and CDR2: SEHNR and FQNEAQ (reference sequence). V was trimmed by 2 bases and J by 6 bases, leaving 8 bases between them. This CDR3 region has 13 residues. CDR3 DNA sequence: TGTGCCAGCAGCTTAACGGGGGTTCAGCCCCAGCATTTT. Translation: CASSLTGVQPQHF.

The CDR3 here is CASSLYNEQFF. The DNA of the CDR3 is TGTGCCAGCAGTTTATACAATGAGCAGTTCTTC. The rearrangement links TRBV5-6 to TRBJ2-1; D is ambiguous. V lost 5 bases and J 4 bases, leaving 4 bases between the germline ends. The CDR3 length is 11 residues. Germline V gene lookup returns CDR1 SGHDT and CDR2 YYEEEE.

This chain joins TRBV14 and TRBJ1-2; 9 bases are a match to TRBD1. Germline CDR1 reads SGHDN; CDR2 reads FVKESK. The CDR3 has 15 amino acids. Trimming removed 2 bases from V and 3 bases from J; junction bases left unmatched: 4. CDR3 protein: CASSQTGGADYGYTF. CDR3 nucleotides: TGTGCCAGCAGCCAAACAGGGGGCGCAGACTATGGCTACACCTTC.

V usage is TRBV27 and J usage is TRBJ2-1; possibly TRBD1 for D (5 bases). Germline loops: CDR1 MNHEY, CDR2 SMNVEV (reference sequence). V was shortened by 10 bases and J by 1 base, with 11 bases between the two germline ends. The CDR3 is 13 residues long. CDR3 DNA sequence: TGTGCCACGGCCAGGGAATCCTACAATGAGCAGTTCTTC. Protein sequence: CATARESYNEQFF.

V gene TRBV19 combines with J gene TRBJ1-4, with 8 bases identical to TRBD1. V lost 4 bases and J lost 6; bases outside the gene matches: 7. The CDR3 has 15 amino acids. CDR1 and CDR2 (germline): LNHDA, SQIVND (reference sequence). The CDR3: CASSTGQGNDEKLFF. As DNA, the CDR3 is TGTGCCAGTAGTACTGGACAGGGTAATGATGAAAAACTGTTTTTT.

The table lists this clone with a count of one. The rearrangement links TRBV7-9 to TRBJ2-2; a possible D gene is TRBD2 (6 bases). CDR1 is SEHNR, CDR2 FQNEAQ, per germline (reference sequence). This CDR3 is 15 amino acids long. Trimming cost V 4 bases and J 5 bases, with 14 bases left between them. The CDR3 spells CASSSDGGRTGELFF. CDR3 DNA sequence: TGTGCCAGCAGCTCGGACGGAGGGAGGACCGGGGAGCTGTTTTTT. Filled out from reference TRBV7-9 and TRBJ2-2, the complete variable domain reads DTGVSQNPRHKITKRGQNVTFRCDPISEHNRLYWYRQTLGQGPEFLTYFQNEAQLEKSRLLSDRFSAERPKGSFSTLEIQRTEQGDSAMYLCASSSDGGRTGELFFGEGSRLTVL.

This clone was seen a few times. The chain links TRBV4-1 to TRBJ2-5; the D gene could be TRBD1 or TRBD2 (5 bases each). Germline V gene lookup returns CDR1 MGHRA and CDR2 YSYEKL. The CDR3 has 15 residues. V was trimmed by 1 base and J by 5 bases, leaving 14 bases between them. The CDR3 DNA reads TGCGCCAGCAGCCAAGTCCCCGGGGCTGTGGAGACCCAGTACTTC. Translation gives CASSQVPGAVETQYF.

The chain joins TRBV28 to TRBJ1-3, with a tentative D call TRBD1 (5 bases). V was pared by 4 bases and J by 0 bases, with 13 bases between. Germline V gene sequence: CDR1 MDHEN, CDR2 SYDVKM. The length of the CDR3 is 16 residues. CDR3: CASSSTRASSGNTIYF. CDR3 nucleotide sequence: TGTGCCAGCAGTTCAACCAGGGCAAGCTCTGGAAACACCATATATTTT.

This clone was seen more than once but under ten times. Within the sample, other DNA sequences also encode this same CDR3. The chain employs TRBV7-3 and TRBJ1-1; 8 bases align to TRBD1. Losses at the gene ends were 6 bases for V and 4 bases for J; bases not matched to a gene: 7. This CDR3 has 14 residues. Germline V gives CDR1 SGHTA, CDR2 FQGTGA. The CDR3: CASSPGGASTEAFF. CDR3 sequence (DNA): TGTGCCAGCAGTCCAGGGGGCGCGAGCACTGAAGCTTTCTTT.

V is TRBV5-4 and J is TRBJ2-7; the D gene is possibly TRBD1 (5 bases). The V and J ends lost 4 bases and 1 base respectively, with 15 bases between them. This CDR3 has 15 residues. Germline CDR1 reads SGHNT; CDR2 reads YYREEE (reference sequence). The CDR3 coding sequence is TGTGCCAGCAGCCTAAAAACAGGCCCTTCCTACGAGCAGTACTTC. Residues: CASSLKTGPSYEQYF.

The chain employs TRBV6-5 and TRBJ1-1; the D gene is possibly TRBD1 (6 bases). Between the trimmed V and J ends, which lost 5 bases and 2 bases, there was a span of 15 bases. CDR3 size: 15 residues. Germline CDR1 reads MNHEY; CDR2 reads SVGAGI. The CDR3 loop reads CASSRQATLNTEAFF. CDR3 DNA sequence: TGTGCCAGCAGTCGACAGGCGACGCTTAACACTGAAGCTTTCTTT.

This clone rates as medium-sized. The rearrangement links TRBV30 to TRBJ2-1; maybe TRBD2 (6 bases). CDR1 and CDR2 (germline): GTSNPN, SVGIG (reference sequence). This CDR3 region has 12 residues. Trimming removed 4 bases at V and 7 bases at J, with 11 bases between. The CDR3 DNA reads TGTGCCTGGACCCTCGGGGGAAATGAGCAGTTCTTC. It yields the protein CAWTLGGNEQFF.

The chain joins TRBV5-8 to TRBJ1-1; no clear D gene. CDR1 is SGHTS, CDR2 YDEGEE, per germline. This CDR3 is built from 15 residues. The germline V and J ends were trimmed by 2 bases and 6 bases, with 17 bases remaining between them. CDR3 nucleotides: TGTGCCAGCAGCTTACCAGGTGCCGGTCCCCCTGAAGCTTTCTTT. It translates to CASSLPGAGPPEAFF.

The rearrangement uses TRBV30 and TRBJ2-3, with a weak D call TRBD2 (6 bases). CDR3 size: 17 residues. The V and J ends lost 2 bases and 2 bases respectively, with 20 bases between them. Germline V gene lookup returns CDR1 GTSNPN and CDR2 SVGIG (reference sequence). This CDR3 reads CAWSSTGWEAITDTQYF. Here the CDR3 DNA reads TGTGCCTGGAGTTCGACGGGGTGGGAGGCCATCACAGATACGCAGTATTTT. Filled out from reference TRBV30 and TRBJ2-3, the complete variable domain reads SQTIHQWPATLVQPVGSPLSLECTVEGTSNPNLYWYRQAAGRGLQLLFYSVGIGQISSEVPQNLSASRPQDRQFILSSKKLLLSDSGFYLCAWSSTGWEAITDTQYFGPGTRLTVL.

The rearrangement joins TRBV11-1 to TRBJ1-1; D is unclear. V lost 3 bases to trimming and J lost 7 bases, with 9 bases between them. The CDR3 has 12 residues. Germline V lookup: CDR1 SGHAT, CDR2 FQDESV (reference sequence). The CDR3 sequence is CASSLTPREAFF. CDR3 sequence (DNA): TGTGCCAGCAGCTTGACGCCTCGTGAAGCTTTCTTT. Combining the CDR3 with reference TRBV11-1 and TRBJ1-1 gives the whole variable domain EAEVAQSPRYKITEKSQAVAFWCDPISGHATLYWYRQILGQGPELLVQFQDESVVDDSQLPKDRFSAERLKGVDSTLKIQPAELGDSAMYLCASSLTPREAFFGQGTRLTVV.

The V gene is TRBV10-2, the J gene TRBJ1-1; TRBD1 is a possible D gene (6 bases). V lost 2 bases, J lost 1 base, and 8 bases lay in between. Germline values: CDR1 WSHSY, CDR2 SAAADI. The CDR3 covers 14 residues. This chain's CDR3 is CASSEGQRNTEAFF. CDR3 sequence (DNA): TGCGCCAGCAGTGAGGGACAGAGGAACACTGAAGCTTTCTTT.

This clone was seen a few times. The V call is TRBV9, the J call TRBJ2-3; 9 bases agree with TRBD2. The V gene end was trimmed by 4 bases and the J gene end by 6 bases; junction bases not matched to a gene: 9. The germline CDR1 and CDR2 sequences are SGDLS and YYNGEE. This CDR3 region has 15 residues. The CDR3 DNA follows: TGTGCCAGCAGCTTACTAGCGGGCCCTTCGGATACGCAGTATTTT. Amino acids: CASSLLAGPSDTQYF.

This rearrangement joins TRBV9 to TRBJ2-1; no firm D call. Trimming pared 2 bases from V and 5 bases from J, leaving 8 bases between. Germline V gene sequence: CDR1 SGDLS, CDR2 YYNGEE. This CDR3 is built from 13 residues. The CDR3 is CASSVWPNNEQFF. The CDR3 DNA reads TGTGCCAGCAGCGTTTGGCCGAACAATGAGCAGTTCTTC.

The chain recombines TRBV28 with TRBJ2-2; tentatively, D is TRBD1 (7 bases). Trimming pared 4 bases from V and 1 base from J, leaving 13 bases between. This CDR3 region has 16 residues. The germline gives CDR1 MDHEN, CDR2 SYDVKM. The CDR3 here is CASSSPQGGNTGELFF. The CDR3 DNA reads TGTGCCAGCAGTTCCCCCCAGGGGGGGAACACCGGGGAGCTGTTTTTT.

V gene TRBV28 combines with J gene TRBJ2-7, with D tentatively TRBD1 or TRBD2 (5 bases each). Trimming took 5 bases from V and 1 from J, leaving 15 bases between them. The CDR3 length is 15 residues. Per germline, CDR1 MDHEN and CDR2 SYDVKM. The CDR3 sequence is CASSRSGTSSYEQYF. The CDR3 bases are TGTGCCAGCAGTCGATCCGGGACGTCATCCTACGAGCAGTACTTC.